The next 31 T cell receptor beta chains were all read from a single sample in a study of OX40 agonist ivuxolimab in advanced cancers. Sequencing was performed with immunoSEQ multiplex PCR; in TCRdb, only in-frame clones are kept and a portion is missing. Of tens of thousands of clones listed, approximately 88% are singletons. The sequencing here drew on CD4+ or CD8+ T cells sorted from blood, taken in a trial of the OX40 agonist ivuxolimab. These receptors were obtained from an adult with an advanced solid tumor such as melanoma, head and neck, liver or kidney cancer.

This chain links TRBV19 with TRBJ2-7; 8 bases agree with TRBD1. V was clipped by 1 base and J by 6 bases; unmatched bases: 5. The CDR3 has 14 residues. Germline-derived CDR1 and CDR2 are LNHDA and SQIVND (reference sequence). DNA of the CDR3: TGTGCCAGTAGTATAGGGACAGGGAACGCCGAGCAGTACTTC. Its translation: CASSIGTGNAEQYF.

This sequence joins TRBV28 and TRBJ2-7; TRBD1 aligns across 7 bases. In germline, CDR1 is MDHEN, CDR2 SYDVKM. J lost 2 bases, V lost 5 bases, and 12 bases had no gene match. CDR3 length: 16 residues. CDR3 DNA: TGTGCCAGCAGTCCACCCCAGGGGGACCTTCCCTACGAGCAGTACTTC. Amino acid sequence: CASSPPQGDLPYEQYF.

This clone appeared a single time. The V gene is TRBV6-6, the J gene TRBJ1-6; D possibly corresponds to TRBD1 (5 bases). V shed 7 bases and J shed 11 bases, with 12 bases lying between them. CDR1 and CDR2 from the germline V gene are MNHNY and SVGAGI (reference sequence). The CDR3 consists of 12 residues. CDR3 sequence (DNA): TGTGCCAGCACGGTCGGGGCGACACCCCTCCACTTT. Its protein product is CASTVGATPLHF.

This chain uses TRBV19 with TRBJ2-2, with a tentative D call TRBD2 (7 bases). The V end lost 8 bases, the J end lost 10 bases, and 32 bases lay between the germline ends. The CDR3 has 18 amino acids. The germline V gene encodes CDR1 LNHDA and CDR2 SQIVND (reference sequence). CDR3 sequence reads: CASAGAQKWSSLPAELFF. CDR3 bases: TGTGCCAGTGCGGGGGCCCAGAAATGGAGTTCCCTTCCGGCGGAGCTGTTTTTT.

This clone was counted only a few times. CDR3 in amino acids: CASSVHMPQHF. The CDR3 DNA is TGCGCCAGCAGCGTTCACATGCCCCAGCATTTT. This sequence joins TRBV10-1 and TRBJ1-5; D gene ambiguous. With 6 bases removed from V and 9 bases from J, the gap between germline ends came to 9 bases. The CDR3 is 11 amino acids. In germline, CDR1 is WNHNN, CDR2 SYGVQD (reference sequence).

This clone has just one count. This chain connects TRBV13 to TRBJ2-7; 12 nucleotides agree with TRBD1. Germline CDR1 and CDR2: PRHDT and FYEKMQ (reference sequence). This CDR3 spans 17 amino acids. The ends lost 5 bases at V and 9 bases at J; junction bases unmatched: 17. CDR3 bases: TGTGCCAGCAGCCCAAAGCCACCGGGACAGGGGGCGGGCGGGCAGTACTTC. This sequence encodes CASSPKPPGQGAGGQYF. The complete variable domain, with remaining parts taken from reference TRBV13 and TRBJ2-7, reads AAGVIQSPRHLIKEKRETATLKCYPIPRHDTVYWYQQGPGQDPQFLISFYEKMQSDKGSIPDRFSAQQFSDYHSELNMSSLELGDSALYFCASSPKPPGQGAGGQYFGPGTRLTVT.

The chain carries TRBV7-8 and TRBJ1-1; D gene ambiguous. Germline V gene data show CDR1 as SGHVS and CDR2 as FQNEAQ. V lost 5 bases and J 2 bases, leaving 9 bases between the germline ends. The CDR3 length is 13 residues. CDR3 sequence: CASSRGLNTEAFF. The DNA for the CDR3 is TGTGCCAGCAGCCGCGGTCTAAACACTGAAGCTTTCTTT.

CDR3 amino acids: CASSSVGGWGGSYNEQFF. In DNA, the CDR3 is TGTGCCAGCAGTTCCGTTGGTGGGTGGGGCGGGAGCTACAATGAGCAGTTCTTC. J is TRBJ2-1 and V is TRBV28, with 7 bases matching TRBD2. V was pared by 4 bases and J by 3 bases, with 15 bases of the junction left unmatched. The CDR3 has 18 amino acids. CDR1 is MDHEN and CDR2 is SYDVKM in the germline V gene.

This rearrangement joins TRBV18 to TRBJ2-7; 14 bases are a match to TRBD2. J gave up 6 bases and V 2 bases, and 6 bases lay outside the gene matches. This CDR3 spans 16 amino acids. CDR1 and CDR2 from the germline V gene are KGHSH and LQKENI. CDR3 bases: TGTGCCAGCTCACCAGCTGGGACTAGCGGGAGTCGCGAGCAGTACTTC. As protein: CASSPAGTSGSREQYF.

The chain employs TRBV2 and TRBJ2-7, with a possible D match to TRBD1 (6 bases). With 0 bases removed from V and 0 bases from J, the gap between germline ends came to 12 bases. In germline, CDR1 is SNHLY, CDR2 FYNNEI. The CDR3 extends over 16 amino acids. The CDR3 DNA is TGTGCCAGCAGTGAAGCGCTTAGGACAGTCTCCTACGAGCAGTACTTC. Its protein is CASSEALRTVSYEQYF.

This rearrangement joins TRBV6-5 to TRBJ1-4, with D hard to call. With 0 bases removed from V and 8 bases from J, the gap between germline ends came to 13 bases. Per germline, CDR1 MNHEY and CDR2 SVGAGI. The CDR3 runs 15 residues. CDR3 nucleotide sequence: TGTGCCAGCAGTTACTCGGCAACCAGGCCCGAAAAACTGTTTTTT. It codes for CASSYSATRPEKLFF.

This clone has a single count. The V and J genes are TRBV11-2 and TRBJ1-1; 8 bases map to TRBD1. Germline V gene lookup returns CDR1 SGHAT and CDR2 FQNNGV. Losses at the gene ends were 4 bases for V and 0 bases for J; bases not matched to a gene: 4. The CDR3 is 15 amino acids. The CDR3 sequence is CASSSWTGLNTEAFF. In nucleotides, the CDR3 is TGTGCCAGCAGCTCGTGGACAGGGTTGAACACTGAAGCTTTCTTT.

This chain joins TRBV7-3 and TRBJ2-1, with 14 bases aligning to TRBD2. The germline V gene has CDR1 SGHTA and CDR2 FQGTGA. This CDR3 is 15 amino acids long. The V and J ends lost 3 bases and 7 bases, in that order; junction bases with no gene match: 2. CDR3 coding DNA: TGTGCCAGCAGCTTGGGACTAGCGGGGGTTAATGAGCAGTTCTTC. Translation gives CASSLGLAGVNEQFF.

V is TRBV5-1 and J is TRBJ2-3; TRBD2 matches 11 bases. CDR3 length: 16 amino acids. The J segment lost 4 bases and the V segment lost 2 bases, leaving 6 bases of the junction unmatched. Germline V gene data show CDR1 as SGHRS and CDR2 as YFSETQ. Here the CDR3 reads CASSFVAGGLPDTQYF. CDR3 coding DNA: TGCGCCAGCAGCTTTGTAGCGGGAGGGCTCCCAGATACGCAGTATTTT.

J is TRBJ2-2 and V is TRBV19; a possible D gene is TRBD1 (5 bases). There are 15 residues in the CDR3. Trimming pared 3 bases from V and 0 bases from J, leaving 8 bases between. The germline CDR1 and CDR2 sequences are LNHDA and SQIVND (reference sequence). The CDR3 DNA is TGTGCCAGTAGTATTCGACAGACGAACACCGGGGAGCTGTTTTTT. Translated: CASSIRQTNTGELFF.

The chain carries TRBV7-3 and TRBJ2-3, with a weak D call TRBD1 (5 bases). Trimming shortened V by 1 base and J by 0 bases, and 11 bases separated the two germline ends. The CDR3 length is 16 residues. Germline CDR1 is SGHTA and CDR2 is FQGTGA. CDR3 nucleotide sequence: TGTGCCAGCAGCTTAAGGTTCGACAGTAGCACAGATACGCAGTATTTT. This codes for CASSLRFDSSTDTQYF.

This clone was counted once. V usage is TRBV7-2 and J usage is TRBJ1-5; no definite D call. V lost 2 bases to trimming and J lost 11 bases, with 13 bases between them. Germline V lookup: CDR1 SGHTA, CDR2 FQGNSA. This CDR3 has 13 amino acids. The CDR3 loop is CASSLSDREAQHF. CDR3 sequence (DNA): TGTGCCAGCAGCTTATCGGACCGCGAAGCCCAGCATTTT.

The V call is TRBV7-2, the J call TRBJ2-7; 12 bases are shared with TRBD2. Germline V gives CDR1 SGHTA, CDR2 FQGNSA. This CDR3 is 17 amino acids long. After removal of 1 base from V and 6 bases from J, the junction contained 10 bases not matched to a gene. The CDR3 DNA reads as TGTGCCAGCAGCTTAGGGCGACTAGCGGGAGTCCAGCGCGAGCAGTACTTC. Protein sequence: CASSLGRLAGVQREQYF.

This chain connects TRBV19 to TRBJ2-1, with D perhaps matching TRBD1 or TRBD2 (5 bases each). V lost 4 bases to trimming and J lost 2 bases, with 15 bases between them. The CDR3 covers 16 residues. Germline V gene lookup returns CDR1 LNHDA and CDR2 SQIVND (reference sequence). Here the CDR3 DNA reads TGTGCCAGTAGTACTACCCGGGACGGACCCTACAATGAGCAGTTCTTC. Its protein is CASSTTRDGPYNEQFF.

This clone occurred once. The rearrangement uses TRBV15 and TRBJ2-7; D possibly corresponds to TRBD2 (5 bases). The CDR3 runs 15 residues. V was shortened by 4 bases and J by 6 bases, with 19 bases between the two germline ends. The germline V gene has CDR1 LNHNV and CDR2 YYDKDF (reference sequence). Here the CDR3 DNA reads TGTGCCACCAGCAAAAGAGGGAATGATGGAGGCGAGCAGTACTTC. Amino acid sequence: CATSKRGNDGGEQYF.

The chain uses TRBV5-1 and TRBJ2-1, with D uncertain. The V gene lost 5 bases and the J gene lost 7 bases, with 4 bases spanning the gap. From germline, CDR1 is SGHRS and CDR2 YFSETQ. The CDR3 runs 10 residues. The CDR3 DNA follows: TGCGCCAGCAGGGAGAATGAGCAGTTCTTC. Its protein product is CASRENEQFF.

The genes are TRBV27 and TRBJ1-5; maybe TRBD1 (6 bases). Trimming left V 5 bases short and J 5 bases short, with 19 bases between. This CDR3 spans 16 amino acids. CDR1 and CDR2 (germline): MNHEY, SMNVEV (reference sequence). Here the CDR3 reads CASSTLGGRSDQPQHF. For the CDR3, the DNA is TGTGCCAGCAGTACCCTCGGGGGCCGCAGCGATCAGCCCCAGCATTTT.

The chain combines TRBV21-1 with TRBJ1-5; the table gives TRBD1 as D, unverified against the DNA. TRBV21-1 represents a pseudogene. CDR3 length: 17 amino acids. CDR3 sequence (DNA): TGTGCCAGCAGCAAGCTACCCTGGACAGGGAACAATCAGCCCCAGCATTTT. Translating gives CASSKLPWTGNNQPQHF.

V is TRBV19 and J is TRBJ2-5, with 10 bases aligning to TRBD2. With V trimmed by 4 bases and J by 5 bases, 10 bases remained unmatched. CDR3 size: 16 residues. In germline, CDR1 is LNHDA, CDR2 SQIVND (reference sequence). The CDR3 here is CASSKLASGRRETQYF. The CDR3 nucleotides read TGTGCCAGTAGTAAGCTCGCTAGCGGGAGAAGGGAGACCCAGTACTTC.

This clone was observed a single time. The CDR3 loop reads CASSLDSGTDTQYF. In DNA, the CDR3 is TGCGCCAGCAGCTTGGATTCGGGCACAGATACGCAGTATTTT. This rearrangement joins TRBV5-1 to TRBJ2-3, with D unclear. CDR3 length: 14 residues. The V end was cut by 0 bases, the J end by 1 base, with 6 bases between. Germline lookup yields CDR1 SGHRS and CDR2 YFSETQ.

The chain is built from TRBV5-1 and TRBJ2-4; D ambiguous. This CDR3 region has 16 residues. Germline V gene lookup returns CDR1 SGHRS and CDR2 YFSETQ. The V end lost 1 base, the J end lost 2 bases, and 13 bases lay between the germline ends. CDR3 coding DNA: TGCGCCAGCAGCTTGAGTTCAGTCTCCCCCAAAAACATTCAGTACTTC. It yields the protein CASSLSSVSPKNIQYF. Together with reference TRBV5-1 and TRBJ2-4, the CDR3 gives the full variable domain: KAGVTQTPRYLIKTRGQQVTLSCSPISGHRSVSWYQQTPGQGLQFLFEYFSETQRNKGNFPGRFSGRQFSNSRSEMNVSTLELGDSALYLCASSLSSVSPKNIQYFGAGTRLSVL.

J is TRBJ2-7 and V is TRBV7-3, with D perhaps matching TRBD1 or TRBD2 (5 bases each). The V end lost 4 bases, the J end lost 3 bases, and 13 bases lay between the germline ends. The germline gives CDR1 SGHTA, CDR2 FQGTGA. This CDR3 has 14 residues. The CDR3 region has the DNA TGTGCCAGCAGCTCCTCCGGGACCAACTACGAGCAGTACTTC. Protein sequence: CASSSSGTNYEQYF.

The rearrangement uses TRBV27 and TRBJ2-4; possibly TRBD1 for D (6 bases). This CDR3 has 20 amino acids. Between the trimmed V and J ends, which lost 5 bases and 0 bases, there was a span of 26 bases. The germline gives CDR1 MNHEY, CDR2 SMNVEV (reference sequence). The CDR3 DNA reads as TGTGCCAGCAGTCTAACTTCCATGACAGGAAACTCCATAGCCAAAAACATTCAGTACTTC. This encodes CASSLTSMTGNSIAKNIQYF.

The chain combines TRBV15 with TRBJ2-7; no reliable D call. The CDR3 consists of 14 residues. Germline V CDR1 and CDR2: LNHNV, YYDKDF (reference sequence). Trimming left V 8 bases short and J 1 base short, with 15 bases between. CDR3 DNA sequence: TGTGCCACCGCGGAGTCTTGGGGATCCTACGAGCAGTACTTC. Translation: CATAESWGSYEQYF.

The chain has TRBV7-6 and TRBJ1-2; D is undetermined. The CDR3 sequence is 15 residues long. Trimming removed 1 base at V and 3 bases at J, with 12 bases between. The V gene's germline CDR1 is SGHVS and CDR2 FNYEAQ. The CDR3 sequence is CASSLVPGGDYGYTF. The DNA of the CDR3 is TGTGCCAGCAGCTTAGTCCCAGGAGGTGACTATGGCTACACCTTC.

The V and J genes are TRBV27 and TRBJ2-2; tentatively, D is TRBD1 (5 bases). Germline CDR1 is MNHEY and CDR2 is SMNVEV (reference sequence). V was clipped by 5 bases and J by 1 base, with 8 bases between them. The CDR3 is made up of 14 amino acids. The CDR3 loop is CASSPGQNTGELFF. In nucleotides, the CDR3 is TGTGCCAGCAGTCCCGGACAGAACACCGGGGAGCTGTTTTTT.